This T cell receptor beta chain was obtained from a study of beta chain features in type 1 diabetes. Study in general: Sorted cells from all samples, numbering almost 110 million, were examined. The study, taken as a whole, reports: The naive, central memory and Treg TCRB repertoires looked more alike in patients than they did in healthy donors. TCRB CDR3s were moderately but significantly shorter in Type 1 diabetes patients in all four CD4+ subsets.

This clone was observed a single time. Its antigen is not identified. Cells sorted by CD45RO/CCR7/CD25/CD127/CD95/CD27 comprised CD4+ naive, central memory, regulatory and stem cell-like memory cells. Expressed TCRB transcripts were sequenced, since all the RNA that had been isolated was reverse transcribed. Sequencing was performed with immunoSEQ multiplex PCR; in TCRdb, only in-frame clones are kept and a portion is missing. Of about 250,000 clones listed, 11% to 15% are singletons. The TCR comes from a woman in her forties in good health. The sample was naive CD4+ T cells from blood.

The CDR3 region is CASSHNRADTQYF. The DNA of the CDR3 is TGTGCCAGCAGTCACAACAGGGCAGATACGCAGTATTTT. The chain recombines TRBV6-5 with TRBJ2-3; possible D gene TRBD1, 6 bases. The CDR3 consists of 13 residues. The germline V and J ends were trimmed by 5 bases and 4 bases, with 10 bases remaining between them. Germline V gene data show CDR1 as MNHEY and CDR2 as SVGAGI.